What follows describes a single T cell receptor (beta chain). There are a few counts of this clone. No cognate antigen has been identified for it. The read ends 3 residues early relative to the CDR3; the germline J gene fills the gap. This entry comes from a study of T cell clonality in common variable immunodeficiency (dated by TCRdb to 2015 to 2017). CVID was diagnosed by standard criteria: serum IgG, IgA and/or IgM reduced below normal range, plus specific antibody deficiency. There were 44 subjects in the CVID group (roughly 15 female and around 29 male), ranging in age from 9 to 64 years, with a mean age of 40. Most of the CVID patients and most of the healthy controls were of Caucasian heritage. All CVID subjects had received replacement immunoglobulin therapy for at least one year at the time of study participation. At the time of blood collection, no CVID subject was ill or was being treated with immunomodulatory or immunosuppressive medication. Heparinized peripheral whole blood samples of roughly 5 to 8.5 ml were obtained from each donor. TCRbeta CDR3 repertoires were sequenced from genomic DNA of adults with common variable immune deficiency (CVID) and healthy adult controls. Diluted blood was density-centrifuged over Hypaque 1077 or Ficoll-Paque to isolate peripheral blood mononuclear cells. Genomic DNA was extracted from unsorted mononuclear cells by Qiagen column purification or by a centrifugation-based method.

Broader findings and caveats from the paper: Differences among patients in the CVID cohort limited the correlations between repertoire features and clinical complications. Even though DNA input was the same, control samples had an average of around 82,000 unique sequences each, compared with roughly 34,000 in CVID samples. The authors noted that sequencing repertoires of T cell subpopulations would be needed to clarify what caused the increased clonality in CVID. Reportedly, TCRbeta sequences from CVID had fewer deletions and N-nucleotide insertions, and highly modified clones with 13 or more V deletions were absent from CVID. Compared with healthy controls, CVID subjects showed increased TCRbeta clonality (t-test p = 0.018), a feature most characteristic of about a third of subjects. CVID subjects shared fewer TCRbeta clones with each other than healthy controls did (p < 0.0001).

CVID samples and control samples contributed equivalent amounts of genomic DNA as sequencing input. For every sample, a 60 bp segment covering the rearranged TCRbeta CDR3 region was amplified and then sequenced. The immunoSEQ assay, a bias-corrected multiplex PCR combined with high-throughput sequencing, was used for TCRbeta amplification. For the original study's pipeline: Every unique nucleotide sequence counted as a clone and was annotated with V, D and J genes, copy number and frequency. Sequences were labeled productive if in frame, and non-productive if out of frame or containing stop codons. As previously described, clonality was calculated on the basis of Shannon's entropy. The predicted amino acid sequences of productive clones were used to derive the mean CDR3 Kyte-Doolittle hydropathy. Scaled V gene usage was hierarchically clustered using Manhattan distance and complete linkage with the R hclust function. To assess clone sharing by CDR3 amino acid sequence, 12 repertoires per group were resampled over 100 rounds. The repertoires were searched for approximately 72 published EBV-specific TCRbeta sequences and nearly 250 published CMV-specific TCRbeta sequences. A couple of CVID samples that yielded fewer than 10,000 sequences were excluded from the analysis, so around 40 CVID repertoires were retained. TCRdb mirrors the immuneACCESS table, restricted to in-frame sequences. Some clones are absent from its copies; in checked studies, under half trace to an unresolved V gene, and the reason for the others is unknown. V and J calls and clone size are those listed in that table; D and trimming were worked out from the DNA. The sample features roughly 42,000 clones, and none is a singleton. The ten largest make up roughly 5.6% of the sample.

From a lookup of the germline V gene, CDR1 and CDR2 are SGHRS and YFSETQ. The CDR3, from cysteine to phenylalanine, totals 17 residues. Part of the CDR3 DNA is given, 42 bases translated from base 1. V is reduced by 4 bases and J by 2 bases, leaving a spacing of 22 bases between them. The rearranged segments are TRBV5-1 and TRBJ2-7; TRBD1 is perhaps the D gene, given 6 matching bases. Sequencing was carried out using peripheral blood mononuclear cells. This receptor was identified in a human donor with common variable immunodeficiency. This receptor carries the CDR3 CASSPRGFGVPPYEQYF. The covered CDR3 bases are TGCGCCAGCAGCCCAAGGGGGTTCGGGGTCCCTCCCTACGAG.